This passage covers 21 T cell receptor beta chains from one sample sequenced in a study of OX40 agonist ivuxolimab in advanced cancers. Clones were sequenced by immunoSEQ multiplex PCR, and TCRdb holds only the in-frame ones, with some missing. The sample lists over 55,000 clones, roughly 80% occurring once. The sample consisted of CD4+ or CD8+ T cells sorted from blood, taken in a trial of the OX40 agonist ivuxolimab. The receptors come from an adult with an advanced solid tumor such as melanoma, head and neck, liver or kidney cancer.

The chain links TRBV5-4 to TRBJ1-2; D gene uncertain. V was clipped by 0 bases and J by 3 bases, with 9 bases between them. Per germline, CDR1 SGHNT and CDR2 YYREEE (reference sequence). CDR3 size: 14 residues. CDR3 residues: CASSLVAADYGYTF. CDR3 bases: TGTGCCAGCAGCTTGGTAGCGGCTGACTATGGCTACACCTTC.

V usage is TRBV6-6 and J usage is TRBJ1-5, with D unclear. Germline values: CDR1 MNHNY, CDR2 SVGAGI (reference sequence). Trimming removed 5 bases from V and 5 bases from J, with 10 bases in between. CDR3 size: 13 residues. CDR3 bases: TGTGCCAGCAGTCCTCTTTCCCATCAGCCCCAGCATTTT. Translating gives CASSPLSHQPQHF.

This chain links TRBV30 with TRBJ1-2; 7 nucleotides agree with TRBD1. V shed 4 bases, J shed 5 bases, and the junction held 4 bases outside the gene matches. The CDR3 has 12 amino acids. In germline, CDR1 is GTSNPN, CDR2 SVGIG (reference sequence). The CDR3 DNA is TGTGCCTGGAAAGCAGGGGGTTATGGCTACACCTTC. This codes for CAWKAGGYGYTF.

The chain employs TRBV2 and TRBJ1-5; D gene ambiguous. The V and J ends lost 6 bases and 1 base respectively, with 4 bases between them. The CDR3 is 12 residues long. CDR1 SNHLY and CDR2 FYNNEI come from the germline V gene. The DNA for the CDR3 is TGTGCCAGCAGGGCAAGCAATCAGCCCCAGCATTTT. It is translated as CASRASNQPQHF.

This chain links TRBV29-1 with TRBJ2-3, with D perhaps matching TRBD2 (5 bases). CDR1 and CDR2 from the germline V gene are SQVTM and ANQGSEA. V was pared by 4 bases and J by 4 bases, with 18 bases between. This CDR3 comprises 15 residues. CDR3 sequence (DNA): TGCAGCGTTGGGAGGCAACCTCGGGTCCCAGATACGCAGTATTTT. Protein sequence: CSVGRQPRVPDTQYF.

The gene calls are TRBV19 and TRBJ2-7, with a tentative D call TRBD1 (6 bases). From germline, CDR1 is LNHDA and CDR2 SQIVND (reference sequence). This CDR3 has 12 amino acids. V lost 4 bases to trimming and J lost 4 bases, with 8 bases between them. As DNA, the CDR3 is TGTGCCAGTAGTAGGGGGCCATACGAGCAGTACTTC. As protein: CASSRGPYEQYF. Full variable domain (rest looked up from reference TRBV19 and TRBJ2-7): DGGITQSPKYLFRKEGQNVTLSCEQNLNHDAMYWYRQDPGQGLRLIYYSQIVNDFQKGDIAEGYSVSREKKESFPLTVTSAQKNPTAFYLCASSRGPYEQYFGPGTRLTVT.

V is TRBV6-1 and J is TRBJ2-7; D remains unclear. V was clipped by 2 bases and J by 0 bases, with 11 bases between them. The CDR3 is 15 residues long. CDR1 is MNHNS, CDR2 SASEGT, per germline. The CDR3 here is CASSERVESSYEQYF. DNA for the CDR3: TGTGCCAGCAGTGAAAGGGTTGAAAGCTCCTACGAGCAGTACTTC.

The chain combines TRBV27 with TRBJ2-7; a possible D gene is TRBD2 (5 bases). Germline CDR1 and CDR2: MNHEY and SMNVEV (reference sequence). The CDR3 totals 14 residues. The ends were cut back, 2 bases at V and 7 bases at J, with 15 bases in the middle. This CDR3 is CASSLGGNPTEQYF. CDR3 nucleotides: TGTGCCAGCAGTTTAGGAGGTAACCCTACTGAGCAGTACTTC.

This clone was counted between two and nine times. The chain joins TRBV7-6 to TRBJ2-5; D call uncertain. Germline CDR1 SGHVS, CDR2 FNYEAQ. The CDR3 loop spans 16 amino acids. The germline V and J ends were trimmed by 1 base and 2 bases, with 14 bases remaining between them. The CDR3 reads CASSLEIPSSQETQYF. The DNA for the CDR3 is TGTGCCAGCAGCTTAGAGATCCCCAGCTCTCAAGAGACCCAGTACTTC.

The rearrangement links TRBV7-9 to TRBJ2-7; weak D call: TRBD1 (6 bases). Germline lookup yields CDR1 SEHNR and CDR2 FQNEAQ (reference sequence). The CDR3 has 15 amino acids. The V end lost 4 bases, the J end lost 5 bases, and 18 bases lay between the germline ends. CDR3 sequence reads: CASSSALAGVNEQYF. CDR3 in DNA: TGTGCCAGCAGCTCCGCCTTGGCAGGGGTAAACGAGCAGTACTTC.

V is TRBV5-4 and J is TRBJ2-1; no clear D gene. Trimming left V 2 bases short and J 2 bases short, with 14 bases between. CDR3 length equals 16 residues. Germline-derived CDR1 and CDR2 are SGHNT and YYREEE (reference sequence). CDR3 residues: CASSLRAVTPYNEQFF. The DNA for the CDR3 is TGTGCCAGCAGCTTACGGGCCGTCACCCCCTACAATGAGCAGTTCTTC. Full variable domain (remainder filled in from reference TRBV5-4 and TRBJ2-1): ETGVTQSPTHLIKTRGQQVTLRCSSQSGHNTVSWYQQALGQGPQFIFQYYREEENGRGNFPPRFSGLQFPNYSSELNVNALELDDSALYLCASSLRAVTPYNEQFFGPGTRLTVL.

The CDR3 sequence is CASSTIGREATDTQYF. CDR3 DNA: TGTGCCAGCAGCACAATCGGGCGGGAGGCCACAGATACGCAGTATTTT. V is TRBV2 and J is TRBJ2-3, with 8 bases identical to TRBD2. The CDR3 has 16 amino acids. J gave up 2 bases and V 6 bases, and 10 bases lay outside the gene matches. The germline CDR1 and CDR2 sequences are SNHLY and FYNNEI.

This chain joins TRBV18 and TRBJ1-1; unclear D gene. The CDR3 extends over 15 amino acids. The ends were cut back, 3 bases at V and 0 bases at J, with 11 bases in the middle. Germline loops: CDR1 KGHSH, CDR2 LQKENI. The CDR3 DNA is TGTGCCAGCTCACCGCGGGCCTTACTGAACACTGAAGCTTTCTTT. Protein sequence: CASSPRALLNTEAFF.

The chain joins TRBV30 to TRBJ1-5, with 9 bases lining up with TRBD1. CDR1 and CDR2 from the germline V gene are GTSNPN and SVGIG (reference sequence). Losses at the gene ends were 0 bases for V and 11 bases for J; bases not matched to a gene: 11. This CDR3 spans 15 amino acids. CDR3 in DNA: TGTGCCTGGAGTGTACAGGGGGCGCGGAAATCAGCCCAGCATTTT. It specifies CAWSVQGARKSAQHF.

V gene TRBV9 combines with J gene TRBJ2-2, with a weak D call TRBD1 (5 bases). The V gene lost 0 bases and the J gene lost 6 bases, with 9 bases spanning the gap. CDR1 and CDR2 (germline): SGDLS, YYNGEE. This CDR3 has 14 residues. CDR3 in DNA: TGTGCCAGCAGCGTAGAGGGGTGGTCCGGGGAGCTGTTTTTT. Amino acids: CASSVEGWSGELFF.

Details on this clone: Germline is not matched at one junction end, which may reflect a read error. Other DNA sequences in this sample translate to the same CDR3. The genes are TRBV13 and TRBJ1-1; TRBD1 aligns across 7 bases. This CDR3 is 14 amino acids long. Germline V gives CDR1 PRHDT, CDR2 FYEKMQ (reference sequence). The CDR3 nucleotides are TGTGCCAGCAGCGGACAGGCGGGCTACACCGAAGCTTTCTTT. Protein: CASSGQAGYTEAFF.

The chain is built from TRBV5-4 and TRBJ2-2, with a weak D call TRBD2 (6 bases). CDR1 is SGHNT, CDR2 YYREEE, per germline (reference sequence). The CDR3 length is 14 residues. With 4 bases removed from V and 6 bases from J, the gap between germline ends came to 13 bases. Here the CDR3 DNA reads TGTGCCAGCAGCCCCGGGAGCTTCCCCGGGGAGCTGTTTTTT. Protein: CASSPGSFPGELFF.

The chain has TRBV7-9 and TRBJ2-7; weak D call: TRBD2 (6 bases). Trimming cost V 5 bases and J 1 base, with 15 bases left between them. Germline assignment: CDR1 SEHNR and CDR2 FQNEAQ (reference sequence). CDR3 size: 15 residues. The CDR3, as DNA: TGTGCCAGCAGCCGATCAGGACTATTGTCCTACGAGCAGTACTTC. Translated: CASSRSGLLSYEQYF. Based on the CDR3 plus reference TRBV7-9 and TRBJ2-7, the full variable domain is DTGVSQNPRHKITKRGQNVTFRCDPISEHNRLYWYRQTLGQGPEFLTYFQNEAQLEKSRLLSDRFSAERPKGSFSTLEIQRTEQGDSAMYLCASSRSGLLSYEQYFGPGTRLTVT.

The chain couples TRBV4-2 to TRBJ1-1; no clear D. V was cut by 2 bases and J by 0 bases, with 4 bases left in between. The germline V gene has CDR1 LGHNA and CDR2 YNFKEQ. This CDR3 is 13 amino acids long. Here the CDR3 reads CASSQLLNTEAFF. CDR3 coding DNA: TGTGCCAGCAGCCAACTCCTGAACACTGAAGCTTTCTTT.

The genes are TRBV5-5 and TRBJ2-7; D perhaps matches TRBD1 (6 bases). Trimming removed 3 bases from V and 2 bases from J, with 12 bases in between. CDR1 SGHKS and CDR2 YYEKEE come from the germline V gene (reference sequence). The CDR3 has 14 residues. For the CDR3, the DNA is TGTGCCAGCAGCTCCGGGACATCTGCCTACGAGCAGTACGTC. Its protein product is CASSSGTSAYEQYV.

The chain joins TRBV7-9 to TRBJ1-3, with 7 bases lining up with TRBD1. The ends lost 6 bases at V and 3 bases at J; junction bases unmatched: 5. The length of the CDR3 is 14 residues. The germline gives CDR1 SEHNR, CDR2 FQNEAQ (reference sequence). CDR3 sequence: CASSERGLGNTIYF. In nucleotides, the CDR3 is TGTGCCAGCAGTGAGAGGGGGCTTGGAAACACCATATATTTT. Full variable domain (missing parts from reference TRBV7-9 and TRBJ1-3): DTGVSQNPRHKITKRGQNVTFRCDPISEHNRLYWYRQTLGQGPEFLTYFQNEAQLEKSRLLSDRFSAERPKGSFSTLEIQRTEQGDSAMYLCASSERGLGNTIYFGEGSWLTVV.